The 20 T cell receptor beta chains given below trace back to one sample, sequenced in a study of technical replicates of blood from a handful of donors. Here immunoSEQ multiplex PCR was the method, and the copy in TCRdb shows in-frame clones only, minus some. The data contain approximately 100,000 clones, around 95% of them singletons. The sample consisted of T cells isolated from PBMCs. These receptors were taken from a human donor in good health.

The V call is TRBV12-5, the J call TRBJ1-4, with 7 bases aligning to TRBD1. This CDR3 spans 15 amino acids. From germline, CDR1 is LGHNT and CDR2 FRNRAP. V lost 6 bases to trimming and J lost 5 bases; unmatched junction nucleotides: 9. CDR3 protein: CASGDGTETNEKLFF. CDR3 bases: TGTGCTAGTGGGGATGGGACAGAGACAAATGAAAAACTGTTTTTT.

V gene TRBV30 combines with J gene TRBJ1-1; perhaps TRBD1 as D (6 bases). Trimming pared 2 bases from V and 8 bases from J, leaving 12 bases between. The CDR3 consists of 12 residues. Germline V CDR1 and CDR2: GTSNPN, SVGIG (reference sequence). CDR3 DNA: TGTGCCTGGAGTCGAACAGGGACCGAAGCTTTCTTT. This translates into CAWSRTGTEAFF.

The J gene is TRBJ2-4, the V gene TRBV19; D not resolved. In germline, CDR1 is LNHDA, CDR2 SQIVND (reference sequence). V was shortened by 5 bases and J by 0 bases, with 8 bases between the two germline ends. This CDR3 has 14 residues. The chain's CDR3 is CASSAELAKNIQYF. The CDR3 bases are TGTGCCAGTAGTGCCGAGCTAGCCAAAAACATTCAGTACTTC.

This clone has just one count. Other DNA sequences in this sample translate to the same CDR3. V gene TRBV6-6 combines with J gene TRBJ1-2, with TRBD1 matching 9 bases. There are 16 residues in the CDR3. The germline gives CDR1 MNHNY, CDR2 SVGAGI (reference sequence). With 5 bases clipped from V and 1 base from J, the junction kept 8 bases outside the gene matches. CDR3 residues: CASSRGQGENNYGYTF. The CDR3 DNA reads TGTGCCAGCAGTCGGGGACAGGGAGAAAATAACTATGGCTACACCTTC.

The chain combines TRBV30 with TRBJ2-7, with a weak D call TRBD1 (6 bases). V gave up 4 bases and J gave up 2 bases, with 12 bases separating them. This CDR3 region has 13 residues. Germline V CDR1 and CDR2: GTSNPN, SVGIG (reference sequence). This CDR3 reads CAWTGRGPYEQYF. In DNA form, the CDR3 reads TGTGCCTGGACCGGCAGGGGTCCCTACGAGCAGTACTTC.

This chain joins TRBV9 and TRBJ2-7, with a weak D call TRBD2 (5 bases). The ends were cut back, 4 bases at V and 8 bases at J, with 22 bases in the middle. Per the germline V gene, CDR1 is SGDLS and CDR2 is YYNGEE. CDR3 length: 15 amino acids. The DNA for the CDR3 is TGTGCCAGCAGCCCTACCGGAGTCTACGGGGATCAGCAGTACTTC. As protein: CASSPTGVYGDQQYF.

This clone was recorded only once. V and J are TRBV6-5 and TRBJ2-1; weak D call: TRBD2 (6 bases). The V gene lost 7 bases and the J gene lost 10 bases, with 11 bases spanning the gap. There are 11 residues in the CDR3. Germline CDR1 reads MNHEY; CDR2 reads SVGAGI. CDR3 sequence (DNA): TGTGCCAGCACCTACGGAGGGGAGCAGTTCTTC. Translation gives CASTYGGEQFF.

The chain has TRBV9 and TRBJ2-5, with 10 nucleotides matching TRBD2. The CDR3 is made up of 17 amino acids. The V segment lost 3 bases and the J segment 4 bases; nucleotides outside the gene matches: 12. CDR1 is SGDLS and CDR2 is YYNGEE in the germline V gene. The CDR3 region is CASSASSGGPGIETQYF. In nucleotides, the CDR3 is TGTGCCAGCAGCGCCTCTAGCGGGGGCCCGGGGATAGAGACCCAGTACTTC.

The rearrangement uses TRBV2 and TRBJ1-1; 9 nucleotides match TRBD1. The V and J ends lost 9 bases and 3 bases, in that order; junction bases with no gene match: 14. The CDR3 is 16 amino acids. Germline CDR1 SNHLY, CDR2 FYNNEI. CDR3: CASEKGQRTGDTEAFF. For the CDR3, the DNA is TGTGCCAGTGAGAAGGGGCAAAGGACAGGGGACACTGAAGCTTTCTTT.

This chain links TRBV29-1 with TRBJ2-5; 8 positions agree with TRBD2. Trimming removed 6 bases from V and 2 bases from J; junction bases left unmatched: 8. Looked up from germline, CDR1 is SQVTM and CDR2 is ANQGSEA. The CDR3 length is 14 residues. The CDR3 sequence: CSVNLLAEQETQYF. The CDR3 nucleotides read TGCAGCGTCAACTTACTAGCGGAACAAGAGACCCAGTACTTC.

V usage is TRBV28 and J usage is TRBJ2-7; 11 nucleotides align to TRBD1. This CDR3 has 18 residues. With 4 bases clipped from V and 1 base from J, the junction kept 12 bases outside the gene matches. Germline assignment: CDR1 MDHEN and CDR2 SYDVKM. The CDR3 DNA sequence: TGTGCCAGCAGTTACGCCGAGGACAGGGGGCGCGGGTCCTACGAGCAGTACTTC. Protein product: CASSYAEDRGRGSYEQYF.

The V and J genes are TRBV4-2 and TRBJ2-1, with D maybe TRBD2 (5 bases). Germline lookup yields CDR1 LGHNA and CDR2 YNFKEQ. CDR3 length equals 15 residues. V lost 0 bases and J 7 bases, leaving 13 bases between the germline ends. The DNA for the CDR3 is TGTGCCAGCAGCCAAGACTCTACCACGGGGAATGAGCAGTTCTTC. This sequence encodes CASSQDSTTGNEQFF.

The J gene is TRBJ2-2, the V gene TRBV5-1; 13 positions agree with TRBD2. Germline lookup yields CDR1 SGHRS and CDR2 YFSETQ. Trimming took 4 bases from V and 4 from J; bases not matched to a gene: 7. The CDR3 is 17 amino acids. CDR3 in DNA: TGCGCCAGCAGCGTGACCCGGACTAGCGGGAGCACCGGGGAGCTGTTTTTT. This codes for CASSVTRTSGSTGELFF.

V usage is TRBV13 and J usage is TRBJ2-7; weak D call: TRBD2 (6 bases). V was clipped by 4 bases and J by 3 bases, with 10 bases between them. Germline-derived CDR1 and CDR2 are PRHDT and FYEKMQ (reference sequence). This CDR3 has 13 amino acids. CDR3 in DNA: TGTGCCAGCAGCTCCGGGACTCTCTACGAGCAGTACTTC. Its translation is CASSSGTLYEQYF.

The chain couples TRBV10-1 to TRBJ2-7, with 7 bases identical to TRBD1. The CDR3 extends over 16 amino acids. J gave up 2 bases and V 5 bases, and 12 bases lay outside the gene matches. Germline CDR1 reads WNHNN; CDR2 reads SYGVQD (reference sequence). The CDR3 sequence is CASSPSPGTAAYEQYF. CDR3 nucleotides: TGCGCCAGCAGTCCAAGTCCCGGGACAGCGGCCTACGAGCAGTACTTC.

This clone was found once. CDR3 region: CASTRTSGRGGTDTQYF. The CDR3 coding sequence is TGTGCCAGCACCCGGACTAGCGGGAGGGGGGGCACAGATACGCAGTATTTT. This chain connects TRBV7-6 to TRBJ2-3; 15 positions agree with TRBD2. The V gene end was trimmed by 7 bases and the J gene end by 1 base; junction bases not matched to a gene: 6. This CDR3 contains 17 residues. The germline V gene has CDR1 SGHVS and CDR2 FNYEAQ.

The genes are TRBV30 and TRBJ2-1, with D possibly matching TRBD2 (6 bases). The CDR3 consists of 13 residues. The germline V gene encodes CDR1 GTSNPN and CDR2 SVGIG (reference sequence). The CDR3 spells CAGRRGGYNEQFF. CDR3 DNA sequence: TGTGCTGGGAGGAGGGGAGGCTACAATGAGCAGTTCTTC.

The V gene is TRBV27, the J gene TRBJ2-3; D is ambiguous. V lost 4 bases to trimming and J lost 1 base, with 6 bases between them. CDR3 length: 13 residues. Germline values: CDR1 MNHEY, CDR2 SMNVEV (reference sequence). The CDR3 reads CASSSLGTDTQYF. As DNA, the CDR3 is TGTGCCAGCAGTTCTCTCGGCACAGATACGCAGTATTTT.

This clone came up a few times. This chain links TRBV30 with TRBJ1-2, with D possibly being TRBD1 (5 bases). The length of the CDR3 is 17 residues. Germline CDR1 reads GTSNPN; CDR2 reads SVGIG (reference sequence). Trimming shortened V by 3 bases and J by 4 bases, and 24 bases separated the two germline ends. CDR3 nucleotide sequence: TGTGCCTGGAGAATGGGGCAGGGATGTCCATTTGGCTATGGCTACACCTTC. Translating gives CAWRMGQGCPFGYGYTF.

The CDR3 region is CASSQDEATGDIYEQFF. CDR3 nucleotide sequence: TGTGCCAGCAGCCAAGATGAGGCGACGGGAGATATCTATGAGCAGTTCTTC. The rearrangement joins TRBV4-2 to TRBJ2-1; D is perhaps TRBD2 (6 bases). The germline V gene encodes CDR1 LGHNA and CDR2 YNFKEQ. The CDR3 consists of 17 residues. Trimming removed 0 bases at V and 8 bases at J, with 20 bases between.